This T cell receptor (beta chain) was captured in a study of blood T cell repertoires in COVID-19. Study-wide background: In each case, the material was cDNA or gDNA derived from T cells, B-cell-depleted T cells, or PBMCs.

This clone was seen just once. The repertoire was sequenced with immunoSEQ multiplex PCR; TCRdb's copy has only in-frame clones and lacks some. The data contain more than 12,000 clones, over 75% of them singletons. The CDR3 is made up of 15 amino acids. The V segment lost 3 bases and the J segment 2 bases; nucleotides outside the gene matches: 4. Germline V gene data show CDR1 as LNHDA and CDR2 as SQIVND (reference sequence). The chain links TRBV19 to TRBJ2-7; TRBD2 agrees at 10 bases. This receptor was taken from a human donor in a cohort sampled during active COVID-19. The sequenced material came from peripheral blood. CDR3 amino acids: CASSIPSGGTYEQYF. DNA of the CDR3: TGTGCCAGTAGTATCCCTAGCGGGGGCACCTACGAGCAGTACTTC.